The source of this T cell receptor (beta chain) is a study of T cells in Graves' hyperthyroidism and ophthalmopathy. Criteria for exclusion of patients were uncontrolled infection, other autoimmune disease, pregnancy or lactation. As concerns this clonotype: Its matching antigen is unknown.

The germline V gene has CDR1 MNHEY and CDR2 SVGEGT. The CDR3 is 13 residues long. Trimming removed 2 bases at V and 7 bases at J, with 12 bases between. TCR beta CDR3 sequences were amplified from RNA transcripts. A first-round RT-PCR of the TCR CDR3 used the HTBI primer set. Via MiXCR, TCRdb re-called the multiplex PCR reads, giving one row per CDR3 protein. This table holds around 480,000 distinct CDR3 sequences, 13% to 15% found once. General observations from the study: For ophthalmopathy, model prediction preceded onset by a median 6.5 months.

V gene TRBV6-2 or TRBV6-3 combines with J gene TRBJ2-7; maybe TRBD2 (6 bases). The clonotype originates from a woman aged 18-29 years with Graves' hyperthyroidism. Sequenced material: blood. CDR3 in DNA: TGTGCCAGCAGTTACAGCGGGTTGGAGGAGCAGTACTTC. This codes for CASSYSGLEEQYF.